This TCR beta chain came from a study of read filtering for tumor transcriptome and immune sequencing. The table lists this clonotype with many counts. Its antigen is not identified. Whole-study findings and limits: In IR-seq, single-read clonotypes were about 81.9% of clonotypes but about 3.5% of reads. Correlation between methods rose after single-read clonotypes were removed.

Molecular barcoded adaptors covering alpha/delta and beta/gamma chains were used on roughly 400 ng RNA. TCRdb independently ran MiXCR on the reads; one entry per CDR3 protein. In the table there are more than 30,000 distinct CDR3 sequences, 12% to 15% of which are singletons. At the time of active disease, bone marrow was collected from every patient. Germline assignment: CDR1 MNHEY and CDR2 SMNVEV (reference sequence). This CDR3 comprises 15 residues. V lost 6 bases to trimming and J lost 1 base; unmatched junction nucleotides: 4. The chain recombines TRBV27 with TRBJ2-3; 10 nucleotides agree with TRBD2. Sequencing used a population of CD138-negative cells sorted from bone marrow. This sequence originates from a donor at least 40 years old with multiple myeloma. CDR3 protein: CASRKREGGTDTQYF. Here the CDR3 DNA reads TGTGCCAGCAGAAAGCGGGAGGGTGGCACAGATACGCAGTATTTT.